The entry that follows covers one TCR beta chain sequence. Antigen unknown. The CDR3 extends 3 residues past the end of the read, so its final part is completed from the germline J gene. This entry comes from a study of T cell clonality in common variable immunodeficiency. The study, taken as a whole, reports: CVID subjects had higher TCRbeta clonality than healthy controls, most marked in about a third. In common variable immunodeficiency, TCR beta chains reportedly carried fewer deletions and N-nucleotide insertions.

The CDR3 runs 14 residues. CDR1 is MNHNS and CDR2 is SASEGT in the germline V gene. Trimming removed 3 bases at V and 5 bases at J, with 13 bases between. Assay used: immunoSEQ multiplex PCR; TCRdb lists only in-frame clones, some missing. The sample has several thousand clones, none seen only once; the top ten hold 4.5% to 5.5%. The CVID group had around 16 females and some 31 males, mean age around 42. Replacement immunoglobulin had been given to every CVID subject for at least one year. Input material: peripheral blood mononuclear cells. The V call is TRBV6-1, the J call TRBJ1-1, with D perhaps matching TRBD1 (6 bases). The sequence came from a human donor with common variable immunodeficiency. The CDR3 protein is CASSEGRGGTEAFF. The part of the CDR3 DNA that was read is TGTGCCAGCAGTGAGGGCAGGGGAGGAACTGAA.